This TCR beta chain was found in a study of early T cells in non-severe SARS-CoV-2 infection. This clonotype turned up a few times. The TCR library protocol was used to attach unique molecular identifiers. These identifiers were attached to individual cDNA molecules. Each CDR3 protein gets one entry after TCRdb re-called the 5' RACE reads with MiXCR. In the table there are about 72,000 distinct CDR3 sequences, around 10% of which are singletons. The origin of this receptor is an adult who was a healthcare worker with PCR-confirmed SARS-CoV-2 infection or an uninfected control (not recorded which). Sequences were derived from whole blood, sampled at baseline.

The CDR3 is CAISESGNQPQHF. The CDR3 DNA follows: TGTGCCATCAGTGAGTCAGGGAATCAGCCCCAGCATTTT. The rearrangement uses TRBV10-3 and TRBJ1-5, with D hard to call. Deletions cut 0 bases from V and 4 bases from J, with 4 bases between. The CDR3 consists of 13 residues. Germline CDR1 reads ENHRY; CDR2 reads SYGVKD.